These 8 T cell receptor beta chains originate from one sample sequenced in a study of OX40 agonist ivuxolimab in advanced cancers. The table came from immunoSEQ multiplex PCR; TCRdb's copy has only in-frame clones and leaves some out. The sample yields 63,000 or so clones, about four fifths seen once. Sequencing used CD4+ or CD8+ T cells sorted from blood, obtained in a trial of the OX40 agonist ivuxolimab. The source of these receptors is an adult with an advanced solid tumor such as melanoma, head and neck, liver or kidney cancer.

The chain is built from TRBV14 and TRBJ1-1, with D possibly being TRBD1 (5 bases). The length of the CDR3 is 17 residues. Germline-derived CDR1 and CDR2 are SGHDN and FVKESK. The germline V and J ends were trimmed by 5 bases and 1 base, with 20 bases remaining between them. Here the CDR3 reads CASSNLGGGATNTEAFF. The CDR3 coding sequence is TGTGCCAGCAGCAACCTGGGCGGGGGAGCCACGAACACTGAAGCTTTCTTT.

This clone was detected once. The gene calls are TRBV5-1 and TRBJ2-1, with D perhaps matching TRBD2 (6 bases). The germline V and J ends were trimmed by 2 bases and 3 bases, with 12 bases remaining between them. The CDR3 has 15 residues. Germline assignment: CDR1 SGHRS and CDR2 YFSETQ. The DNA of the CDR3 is TGCGCCAGCAGCTTCTCGGGGGAATTCTACAATGAGCAGTTCTTC. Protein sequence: CASSFSGEFYNEQFF.

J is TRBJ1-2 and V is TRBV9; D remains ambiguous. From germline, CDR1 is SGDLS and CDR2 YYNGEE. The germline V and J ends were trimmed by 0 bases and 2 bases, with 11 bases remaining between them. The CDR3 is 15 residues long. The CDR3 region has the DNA TGTGCCAGCAGCGTAGACCCGGGAAAAAACTATGGCTACACCTTC. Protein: CASSVDPGKNYGYTF.

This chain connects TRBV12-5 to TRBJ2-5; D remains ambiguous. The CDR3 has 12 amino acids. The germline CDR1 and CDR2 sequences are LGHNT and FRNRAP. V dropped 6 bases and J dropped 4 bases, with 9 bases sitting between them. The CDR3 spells CASGDRAETQYF. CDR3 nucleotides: TGTGCTAGTGGGGATAGGGCAGAGACCCAGTACTTC. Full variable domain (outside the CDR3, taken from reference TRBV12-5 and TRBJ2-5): DARVTQTPRHKVTEMGQEVTMRCQPILGHNTVFWYRQTMMQGLELLAYFRNRAPLDDSGMPKDRFSAEMPDATLATLKIQPSEPRDSAVYFCASGDRAETQYFGPGTRLLVL.

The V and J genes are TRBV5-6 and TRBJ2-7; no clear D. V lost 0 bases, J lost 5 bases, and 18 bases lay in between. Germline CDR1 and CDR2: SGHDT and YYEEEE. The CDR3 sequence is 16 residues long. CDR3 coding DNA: TGTGCCAGCAGCTTGGTAGGGCACCACATGGGCAACGAGCAGTACTTC. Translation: CASSLVGHHMGNEQYF. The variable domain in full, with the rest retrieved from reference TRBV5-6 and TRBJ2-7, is DAGVTQSPTHLIKTRGQQVTLRCSPKSGHDTVSWYQQALGQGPQFIFQYYEEEERQRGNFPDRFSGHQFPNYSSELNVNALLLGDSALYLCASSLVGHHMGNEQYFGPGTRLTVT.

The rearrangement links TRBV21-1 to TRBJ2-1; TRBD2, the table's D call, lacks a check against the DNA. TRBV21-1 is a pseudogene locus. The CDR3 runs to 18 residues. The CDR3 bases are TGTGCCAGCAGCAATGGGACTAGCGGGAATCCGGTGTTCAGTTCGGGGTTCTTC. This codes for CASSNGTSGNPVFSSGFF.

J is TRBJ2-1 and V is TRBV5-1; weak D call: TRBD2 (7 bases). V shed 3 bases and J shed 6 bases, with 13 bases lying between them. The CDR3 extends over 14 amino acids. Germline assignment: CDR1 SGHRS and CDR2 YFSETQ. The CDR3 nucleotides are TGCGCCAGCAGCTCAATGGGGGGGCTCAATGAGCAGTTCTTC. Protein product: CASSSMGGLNEQFF.

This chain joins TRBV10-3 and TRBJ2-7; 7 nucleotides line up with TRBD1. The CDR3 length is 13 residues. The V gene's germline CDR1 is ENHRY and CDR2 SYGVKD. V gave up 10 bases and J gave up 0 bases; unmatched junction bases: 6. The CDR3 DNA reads TGTGCCACTTCCAGGGGGAGCTCCTACGAGCAGTACTTC. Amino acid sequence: CATSRGSSYEQYF.